The 20 T cell receptor beta chains below come from one sample, sequenced in a study of CD8 T cells in ankylosing spondylitis. Notes on the study in general: Seemingly distinctive of ankylosing spondylitis blood was a TCR beta motif formed by eight highly homologous variants.

Antigens for these TCRs are unknown. One entry per CDR3 protein results from TCRdb running MiXCR on the 5' RACE reads. The data show a few hundred thousand distinct CDR3 sequences, less than 10% seen once. Sequencing input: blood, either unsorted or a sorted T cell fraction (not recorded which). Every receptor here comes from a male donor with ankylosing spondylitis.

V is TRBV6-1 and J is TRBJ2-5, with D perhaps TRBD2 (5 bases). This CDR3 is 15 amino acids long. Germline CDR1 reads MNHNS; CDR2 reads SASEGT. Trimming removed 3 bases from V and 1 base from J, with 12 bases in between. The CDR3 region is CASSDGGLAQETQYF. CDR3 DNA: TGTGCCAGCAGTGACGGTGGACTCGCCCAAGAGACCCAGTACTTC.

The chain combines TRBV18 with TRBJ1-1, with a weak D call TRBD1 (5 bases). V lost 2 bases and J 0 bases, leaving 7 bases between the germline ends. The CDR3 is 14 residues long. Germline assignment: CDR1 KGHSH and CDR2 LQKENI. CDR3 DNA: TGTGCCAGCTCACCAGACAGACTGAACACTGAAGCTTTCTTT. The encoded protein is CASSPDRLNTEAFF.

This clonotype was seen more than once but under ten times. This chain links TRBV27 with TRBJ1-1, with 7 bases aligning to TRBD1. J lost 1 base, V lost 4 bases, and 3 bases had no gene match. The CDR3 runs to 14 residues. CDR1 is MNHEY, CDR2 SMNVEV, per germline (reference sequence). CDR3 loop: CASSSQGWNTEAFF. The DNA of the CDR3 is TGTGCCAGCAGTTCACAGGGGTGGAACACTGAAGCTTTCTTT.

This chain joins TRBV10-3 and TRBJ2-7; TRBD1 agrees at 7 bases. Germline CDR1 ENHRY, CDR2 SYGVKD. The V segment lost 6 bases and the J segment 0 bases; nucleotides outside the gene matches: 5. This CDR3 comprises 14 residues. CDR3 region: CAIRSGTDSYEQYF. CDR3 nucleotide sequence: TGTGCCATCAGGTCAGGGACAGACTCCTACGAGCAGTACTTC.

A few counts support this clonotype. This chain links TRBV6-1 with TRBJ2-1; no clear D gene. The ends were cut back, 5 bases at V and 0 bases at J, with 11 bases in the middle. The CDR3 extends over 15 amino acids. Looked up from germline, CDR1 is MNHNS and CDR2 is SASEGT. The CDR3 region has the DNA TGTGCCAGCAGTCCGGAGTTCAGCTCCTACAATGAGCAGTTCTTC. Translated: CASSPEFSSYNEQFF.

This clonotype turned up a few times. This chain joins TRBV12-5 and TRBJ2-2; 7 positions match TRBD1. Germline-derived CDR1 and CDR2 are LGHNT and FRNRAP. The V and J ends lost 5 bases and 0 bases, in that order; junction bases with no gene match: 3. This CDR3 contains 15 residues. The CDR3 sequence: CASGTGASNTGELFF. CDR3 in DNA: TGTGCTAGTGGTACAGGGGCTTCGAACACCGGGGAGCTGTTTTTT. Complete variable domain (other parts from reference TRBV12-5 and TRBJ2-2): DARVTQTPRHKVTEMGQEVTMRCQPILGHNTVFWYRQTMMQGLELLAYFRNRAPLDDSGMPKDRFSAEMPDATLATLKIQPSEPRDSAVYFCASGTGASNTGELFFGEGSRLTVL.

The V and J genes are TRBV4-1 and TRBJ2-7, with unresolved D. Per the germline V gene, CDR1 is MGHRA and CDR2 is YSYEKL. This CDR3 comprises 16 residues. V gave up 0 bases and J gave up 2 bases, with 14 bases separating them. The CDR3 bases are TGCGCCAGCAGCCAAGATACTCGATCTTCGCCCTACGAGCAGTACTTC. It codes for CASSQDTRSSPYEQYF.

This clonotype appeared a few times. The genes are TRBV5-1 and TRBJ1-2; TRBD1 might be the D (6 bases). CDR1 is SGHRS, CDR2 YFSETQ, per germline. The CDR3 has 13 amino acids. The V end was cut by 0 bases, the J end by 8 bases, with 11 bases between. The DNA of the CDR3 is TGCGCCAGCAGCTTGGAAAACAGGGAAGGCTACACCTTC. Encoded protein: CASSLENREGYTF.

This clonotype was picked up many times. At one end, the junction sequence differs from germline, possibly due to a read error. The chain carries TRBV27 and TRBJ2-3; a possible D gene is TRBD2 (6 bases). Germline loops: CDR1 MNHEY, CDR2 SMNVEV (reference sequence). This CDR3 comprises 9 residues. This CDR3 is CVAGDTQYF. CDR3 nucleotide sequence: TGCGTTGCGGGGGATACGCAGTATTTT.

The chain joins TRBV27 to TRBJ2-5; 10 bases are a match to TRBD1. Per germline, CDR1 MNHEY and CDR2 SMNVEV (reference sequence). V dropped 2 bases and J dropped 5; count of bases not matched to a gene: 29. The CDR3 spans 23 residues. CDR3 region: CASSLDLRGRLTPGQGSLETQYF. The CDR3 nucleotides are TGTGCCAGCAGTTTAGATCTCCGGGGGAGGTTGACCCCGGGACAGGGGTCTTTGGAGACCCAGTACTTC.

The chain employs TRBV6-7 and TRBJ2-1; perhaps TRBD2 as D (5 bases). TRBV6-7 is classed as an ORF, of uncertain function. The V end lost 0 bases, the J end lost 2 bases, and 20 bases lay between the germline ends. The CDR3 length is 19 residues. The CDR3 sequence: CASSYSIFAEEPPYNEQFF. In DNA, the CDR3 is TGTGCCAGCAGTTACTCGATCTTCGCGGAGGAACCTCCCTACAATGAGCAGTTCTTC.

This clonotype was counted many times. This rearrangement joins TRBV7-2 to TRBJ1-6; D call uncertain. Germline V gene data show CDR1 as SGHTA and CDR2 as FQGNSA. This CDR3 has 16 amino acids. Trimming cost V 1 base and J 7 bases, with 14 bases left between them. The CDR3 protein is CASSLGGGEMNSPLHF. The CDR3 coding sequence is TGTGCCAGCAGCTTAGGCGGCGGGGAAATGAATTCACCCCTCCACTTT.

The genes are TRBV7-9 and TRBJ2-1; 12 bases agree with TRBD2. Germline loops: CDR1 SEHNR, CDR2 FQNEAQ (reference sequence). This CDR3 region has 17 residues. Trimming took 5 bases from V and 1 from J; bases not matched to a gene: 6. This CDR3 reads CASSQTGTSGSYNEQFF. CDR3 bases: TGTGCCAGCAGCCAGACCGGGACTAGCGGGTCCTACAATGAGCAGTTCTTC.

This clonotype occurred a few times. The chain joins TRBV6-1 to TRBJ2-6; D is unclear. V lost 2 bases and J 13 bases, leaving 9 bases between the germline ends. CDR3 length: 12 residues. CDR1 is MNHNS, CDR2 SASEGT, per germline. CDR3 nucleotides: TGTGCCAGCAGTGAAATCTTTCGGGTCCTGACTTTC. Its protein is CASSEIFRVLTF.

This clonotype has a count of ten or more. Compared with germline, one end of the junction differs, possibly owing to a read error. The gene calls are TRBV20-1 and TRBJ2-2, with 8 bases that match TRBD2. Per germline, CDR1 DFQATT and CDR2 SNEGSKA (reference sequence). CDR3 length equals 13 residues. CDR3 sequence: CSARAGDSGELFF. Written as DNA, the CDR3 is TGCAGTGCAAGAGCGGGAGATAGCGGGGAGCTGTTTTTT.

Only a few counts were recorded for this clonotype. This rearrangement joins TRBV7-8 to TRBJ2-7, with TRBD1 matching over 8 bases. Losses at the gene ends were 5 bases for V and 2 bases for J; bases not matched to a gene: 11. CDR3 size: 16 residues. Germline V gene sequence: CDR1 SGHVS, CDR2 FQNEAQ. DNA for the CDR3: TGTGCCAGCAGCCCCAGTCGGACAGGGCAAACCTACGAGCAGTACTTC. The encoded protein is CASSPSRTGQTYEQYF.

The chain recombines TRBV7-3 with TRBJ1-1, with D tentatively TRBD1 (6 bases). The CDR3 is made up of 14 amino acids. CDR1 and CDR2 (germline): SGHTA, FQGTGA. V was cut by 3 bases and J by 4 bases, with 12 bases left in between. DNA of the CDR3: TGTGCCAGCAGCTTTCAGAGGGGGAGCACTGAAGCTTTCTTT. It is translated as CASSFQRGSTEAFF.

The gene calls are TRBV9 and TRBJ2-4; perhaps TRBD1 as D (5 bases). Germline V gives CDR1 SGDLS, CDR2 YYNGEE. The CDR3 covers 16 residues. Trimming took off 0 bases at V and 0 bases at J, with 10 bases between the two ends. CDR3 sequence: CASSVGGALAKNIQYF. CDR3 sequence (DNA): TGTGCCAGCAGCGTAGGTGGGGCGCTAGCCAAAAACATTCAGTACTTC.

This clonotype was seen only a few times. The chain employs TRBV2 and TRBJ2-3; 11 bases map to TRBD2. With 4 bases clipped from V and 2 bases from J, the junction kept 11 bases outside the gene matches. Per germline, CDR1 SNHLY and CDR2 FYNNEI. The CDR3 spans 18 residues. CDR3 nucleotides: TGTGCCAGCAGTGTGCCGGGGAGTAGCGGGAGGGTCACAGATACGCAGTATTTT. Amino acid sequence: CASSVPGSSGRVTDTQYF.

This clonotype was observed a handful of times. This chain connects TRBV7-9 to TRBJ2-1; possibly TRBD2 for D (6 bases). The length of the CDR3 is 16 residues. Trimming took off 3 bases at V and 2 bases at J, with 14 bases between the two ends. In germline, CDR1 is SEHNR, CDR2 FQNEAQ (reference sequence). The DNA for the CDR3 is TGTGCCAGCAGCTTCCCTGGTAAGCGGGCCTACAATGAGCAGTTCTTC. Its translation is CASSFPGKRAYNEQFF.